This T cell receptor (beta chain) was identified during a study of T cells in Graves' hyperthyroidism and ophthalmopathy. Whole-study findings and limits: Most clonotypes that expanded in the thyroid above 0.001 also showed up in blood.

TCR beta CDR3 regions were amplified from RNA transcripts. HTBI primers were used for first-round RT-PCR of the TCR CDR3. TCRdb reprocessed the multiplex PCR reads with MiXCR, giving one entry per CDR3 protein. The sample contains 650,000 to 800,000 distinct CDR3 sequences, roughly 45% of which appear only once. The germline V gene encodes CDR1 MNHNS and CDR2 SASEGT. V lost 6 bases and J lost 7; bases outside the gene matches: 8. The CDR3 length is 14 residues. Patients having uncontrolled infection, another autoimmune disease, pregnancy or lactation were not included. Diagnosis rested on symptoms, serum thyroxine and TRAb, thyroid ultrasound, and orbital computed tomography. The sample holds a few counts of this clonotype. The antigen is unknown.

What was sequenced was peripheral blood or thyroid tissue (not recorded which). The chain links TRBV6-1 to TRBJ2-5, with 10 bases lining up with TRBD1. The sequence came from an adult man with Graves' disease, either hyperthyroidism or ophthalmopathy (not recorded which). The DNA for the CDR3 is TGTGCCAGCAGCAGGACAGGGGGAGGCCGGACCCAGTACTTC. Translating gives CASSRTGGGRTQYF.